The present TCR beta chain was sequenced within a study of blood T cells in healthy people across ages (dated by TCRdb to 2015 to 2017). Looking at the study overall: In model experiments, template switching captured roughly one uniquely barcoded TCR beta cDNA molecule for every two T cells. The study measured age-related changes in TCR beta repertoire diversity using deep sequencing normalized with unique cDNA molecular identifiers. Four age groups were formed from the donors: young (average approximately 15 years), middle-aged (around 39), aged (roughly 59) and long-lived (82). To avoid experimental bias, donors of different ages were distributed randomly across sequencing lanes. Using the same blood draw, the study looked at two additional independent replicas of 1 million unique cDNA reads for two donors, one aged 18 to 30 and the other aged 80 or older. The paper as a whole reports these results and caveats: Compared with the aged group, more naive CD4+ T cells, fewer expanded clones and increased TCR diversity were shown by the long-lived group, suggesting age selection. As age increased, observed TCR beta diversity per million T cells dropped in a roughly linear way, and a significant reduction was already evident by age about 40. Since profiling was done on bulk unsorted PBMCs, naive and antigen-experienced compartments could not be conclusively compared. There was a strong correlation between observed TCR beta diversity and the percentage of naive T cells measured by flow cytometry. The CMV infection status of donors was not known, potentially confounding age-related changes in expanded clonotypes. Estimates of total diversity based on one million sequenced T cells were regarded as lower bounds and as underestimates.

The CDR3 runs 13 amino acids, cysteine and phenylalanine included. Only CDR3 DNA is held: 39 bases, read in frame from base 1. V ends up 5 bases short and J 5 bases short, with an unmatched junction base count of 7. CDR1 and CDR2 were assigned from the germline V gene as SQVTM and ANQGSEA. The 39 donors, aged about 6 to 95 years, were systemically healthy Caucasian individuals from Russia. Approximately 9.7 milliliters of peripheral blood were drawn from each donor into EDTA-treated Vacutainer tubes. Ficoll-Paque density-gradient centrifugation was used to isolate PBMCs, with at least 7 million obtained per sample. Trizol reagent was used to extract total RNA from PBMCs, with at least 6 micrograms per sample. The percentages of naive CD45RAhigh/CD27high T cells were determined by flow cytometry on a PBMC aliquot from every donor. About this clonotype: No cognate antigen has been identified for it. Base quality data are lacking; no much larger clone is found one base away.

Libraries were made using 5' RACE. Reads for this sample came from an Illumina HiSeq 2500. A second PCR of roughly 7 to 11 cycles was run with a J-beta primer mix and a sample-barcoded 5' primer. A unique molecular identifier was introduced onto each TCR beta cDNA molecule by a template-switch 5' adaptor carrying 12 random nucleotides. At least 2.5 million CDR3-containing paired-end reads were obtained from each sample. All of the RNA was converted into first-strand cDNA using the Mint cDNA synthesis kit, with a TRBC-specific oligonucleotide serving as the primer. Following uracil-DNA glycosylase treatment, all cDNA underwent a first 18-cycle PCR with the universal primers M1SS and BC2_uni_R. In the source study's methods: For normalization, 1 million high-quality reads, each with a distinct molecular identifier, were randomly selected from each sample. Instead of being binned into consensus sequences, reads that shared molecular identifiers were thrown out. MiTCR, run with a Q25 quality threshold and the strictest error-elimination algorithm, handled CDR3 identification, clonotype clustering and error correction. Lower-bound total TCR beta diversity was estimated with a nonparametric unseen species model using Euler transformation. Clones were called with MiXCR by TCRdb after fastp trimmed the public reads at Q25, and only in-frame beta chains were retained. Identical CDR3 proteins give one entry, which carries the most common genes and DNA. TCRdb, rather than the study authors, made the V and J calls. The sample has over 1.5 million distinct CDR3 sequences on record, about 49% of them singletons. The ten most abundant clones make up less than 2.5% of the sample.

The chain joins TRBV29-1 to TRBJ2-3, with TRBD2 matching 7 junction bases. This TCR derives from a woman aged 40-49 years in good health. The sequenced sample consisted of blood. The DNA sequence reads TGCAGCGTTCGGGCCGGGGGGAGAGATACGCAGTATTTT. Translated, this is CSVRAGGRDTQYF.